This TCR beta chain appears in the sequencing data of a study of shared clonotypes between healthy human individuals. General study findings and limits: Incomplete sequencing of sorted subsets was indicated by rarefaction despite large depth. Memory subsets had estimated richness that was generally smaller than that of naive subsets.

The donor cohort consisted entirely of Caucasian adults residing in Nashville, Tennessee. The data were produced by immunoSEQ multiplex PCR, yet TCRdb's version contains in-frame clones alone and is incomplete. Counted here are some 2,000,000 clones, around 95% occurring once; the ten biggest clones make up under 0.15%. On this clone: Its antigen is currently unknown.

This CDR3 is built from 12 residues. Germline CDR1 WNHNN, CDR2 SYGVQD (reference sequence). The junction had 3 bases not matched to a gene; V was cut back by 6 bases and J by 11 bases. This TCR came from a man between 18 and 35 years old in good health. The chain uses TRBV10-1 and TRBJ1-6; 8 positions agree with TRBD1. Material: naive CD4+ T cells sorted from blood. The subset here: CD45RA+ positively selected. The CDR3 reads CASSRTGTPLHF. In DNA form, the CDR3 reads TGCGCCAGCAGCCGGACAGGGACACCCCTCCACTTT.